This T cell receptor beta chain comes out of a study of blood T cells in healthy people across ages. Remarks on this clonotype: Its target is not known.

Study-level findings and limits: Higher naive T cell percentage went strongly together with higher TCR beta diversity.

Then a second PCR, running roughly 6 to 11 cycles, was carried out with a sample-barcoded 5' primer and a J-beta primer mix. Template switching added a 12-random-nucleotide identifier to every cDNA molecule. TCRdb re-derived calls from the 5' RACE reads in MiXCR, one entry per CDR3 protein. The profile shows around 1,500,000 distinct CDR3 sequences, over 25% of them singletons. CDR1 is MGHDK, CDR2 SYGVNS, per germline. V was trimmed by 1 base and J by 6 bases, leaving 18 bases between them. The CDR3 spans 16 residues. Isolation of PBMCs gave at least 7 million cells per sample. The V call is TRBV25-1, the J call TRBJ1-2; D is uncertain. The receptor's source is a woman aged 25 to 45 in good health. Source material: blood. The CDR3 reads CASSESLAGPWDGYTF. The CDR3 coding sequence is TGTGCCAGCAGTGAATCCCTAGCCGGGCCCTGGGATGGCTACACCTTC.